This T cell receptor (beta chain) was identified during a study of CD8 T cells in ankylosing spondylitis. Overall study results and limits: Past research had described some motif variants in reactive arthritis synovial fluid and blood. The study looked at matched synovial fluid samples from ankylosing spondylitis patients. Disease-linked clones were reported to be significantly enriched there.

The CDR3 covers 13 residues. J gave up 8 bases and V 4 bases, and 7 bases lay outside the gene matches. Quantitative barcoded 5'-RACE was used to prepare TCR beta libraries. TCRdb re-called the 5' RACE reads through MiXCR, storing one row per CDR3 protein. The profile shows some 150,000 distinct CDR3 sequences, 10% to 12% of them singletons. This clonotype was observed many times. Its matching antigen is unknown. The chain uses TRBV12-3 or TRBV12-4 and TRBJ1-2; TRBD1 matches at 7 bases. The sequenced sample consisted of blood, either unsorted or a sorted T cell fraction (not recorded which). The TCR was taken from a female donor with ankylosing spondylitis or in good health (not recorded which). CDR3 sequence reads: CASSWTGTDGYTF. For the CDR3, the DNA is TGTGCCAGCAGTTGGACCGGGACAGACGGCTACACCTTC.